This T cell receptor beta chain was sequenced for a study of cytomegalovirus exposure and HLA in healthy donors. The study ran its PCR with 60 Vbeta and 13 Jbeta primers. Sequencing was performed with immunoSEQ multiplex PCR; in TCRdb, only in-frame clones are kept and a portion is missing. This table has over 65,000 clones, 60% to 80% appearing once. Source material: PBMCs. This receptor was obtained from a man in his fifties or sixties in good health and CMV-seropositive.

For the CDR3, the DNA is TGCGCCAGCGACATACAGGGGGAAGGCGGGGAGCTGTTTTTT. The encoded protein is CASDIQGEGGELFF. The rearrangement uses TRBV5-1 and TRBJ2-2; 8 positions match TRBD1. This CDR3 contains 14 residues. V shed 7 bases, J shed 7 bases, and the junction held 9 bases outside the gene matches. The V gene's germline CDR1 is SGHRS and CDR2 YFSETQ.